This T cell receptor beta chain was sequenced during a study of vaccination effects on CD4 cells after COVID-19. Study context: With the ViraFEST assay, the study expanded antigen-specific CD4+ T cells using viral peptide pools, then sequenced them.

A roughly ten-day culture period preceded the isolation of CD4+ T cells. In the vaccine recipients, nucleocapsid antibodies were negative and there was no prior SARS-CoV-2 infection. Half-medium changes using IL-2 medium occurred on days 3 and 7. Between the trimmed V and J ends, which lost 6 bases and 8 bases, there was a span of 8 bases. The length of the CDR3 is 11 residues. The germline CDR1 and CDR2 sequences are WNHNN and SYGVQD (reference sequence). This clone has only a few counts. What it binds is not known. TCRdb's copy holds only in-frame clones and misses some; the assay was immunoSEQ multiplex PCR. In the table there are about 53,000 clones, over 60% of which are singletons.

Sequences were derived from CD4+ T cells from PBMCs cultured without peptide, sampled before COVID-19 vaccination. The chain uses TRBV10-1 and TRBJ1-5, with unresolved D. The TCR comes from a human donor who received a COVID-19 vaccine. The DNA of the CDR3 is TGCGCCAGCAGGGGGAGAGAGCCCCAGCATTTT. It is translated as CASRGREPQHF.